One and the same sample provided the 18 T cell receptor beta chains below, sequenced in a study of identical twins. TCRdb reanalysed the 5' RACE reads using MiXCR and keeps one entry per CDR3 protein. The repertoire holds about 340,000 distinct CDR3 sequences, with roughly 9% as singletons. Sequenced: naive T cells sorted from blood. Source of these receptors: a woman between 50 and 59 years old in good health.

This clonotype was recorded a few times. The chain links TRBV10-3 to TRBJ2-7; D is unresolved. The CDR3 is 14 residues long. Germline loops: CDR1 ENHRY, CDR2 SYGVKD. V gave up 11 bases and J gave up 0 bases, with 17 bases separating them. CDR3 DNA sequence: TGTGCCCCGTCCGCGGCAGGCCGCTCCTACGAGCAGTACTTC. It translates to CAPSAAGRSYEQYF.

This clonotype was counted ten times or more. The chain employs TRBV24-1 and TRBJ2-5; D perhaps matches TRBD2 (6 bases). The CDR3 is made up of 14 amino acids. CDR1 is KGHDR and CDR2 is SFDVKD in the germline V gene. Trimming cost V 5 bases and J 2 bases, with 11 bases left between them. This CDR3 reads CATSGVAAQETQYF. CDR3 DNA: TGTGCCACCAGTGGGGTAGCGGCACAAGAGACCCAGTACTTC.

This clonotype has more than one count but fewer than ten. The chain couples TRBV7-8 to TRBJ2-1; 7 positions agree with TRBD2. This CDR3 has 21 residues. Germline CDR1 SGHVS, CDR2 FQNEAQ. Trimming removed 3 bases from V and 5 bases from J; junction bases left unmatched: 25. The CDR3 DNA reads TGTGCCAGCAGCTTGGGGGGGATTTCGAGTGGGCTCCCAGGAGAAAACAATGAGCAGTTCTTC. Protein: CASSLGGISSGLPGENNEQFF.

J is TRBJ2-7 and V is TRBV27, with D unclear. CDR1 is MNHEY and CDR2 is SMNVEV in the germline V gene (reference sequence). The CDR3 has 13 residues. The V and J ends lost 2 bases and 7 bases respectively, with 12 bases between them. DNA of the CDR3: TGTGCCAGCAGTTTAGTGTCTAGATTGGAGCAGTACTTC. It codes for CASSLVSRLEQYF.

This clonotype was counted only a few times. The chain uses TRBV21-1 and TRBJ1-2; no check of the table's D call, TRBD1, against the DNA was made. TRBV21-1 counts as a pseudogene. The CDR3 is 14 residues long. The CDR3 protein is CASSIFPTGDGYIF. For the CDR3, the DNA is TGTGCCAGCAGCATCTTCCCGACAGGGGACGGCTACATCTTC.

There are many counts of this clonotype. The J gene is TRBJ2-7, the V gene TRBV12-3 or TRBV12-4; D is possibly TRBD1 (6 bases). The V gene lost 5 bases and the J gene lost 3 bases, with 11 bases spanning the gap. The CDR3 consists of 13 residues. CDR3 residues: CASSRGQVYEQYV. The CDR3 nucleotides read TGTGCCAGCAGTCGGGGACAAGTCTACGAGCAGTACGTC.

Many counts were recorded for this clonotype. The genes are TRBV7-9 and TRBJ2-7; D tentatively reads TRBD1 or TRBD2 (5 bases each). The germline V and J ends were trimmed by 0 bases and 2 bases, with 11 bases remaining between them. Germline V gives CDR1 SEHNR, CDR2 FQNEAQ (reference sequence). There are 15 residues in the CDR3. DNA for the CDR3: TGTGCCAGCAGCTTAGCGGGACCCAAGACCTACGAGCAGTACGTC. Amino acids: CASSLAGPKTYEQYV.

This chain links TRBV3-1 with TRBJ2-7; maybe TRBD2 (6 bases). This CDR3 spans 13 amino acids. Per the germline V gene, CDR1 is LGHDT and CDR2 is YNNKEL (reference sequence). V was cut by 7 bases and J by 6 bases, with 16 bases left in between. The CDR3 DNA sequence: TGTGCCAGCACCCCCTTAGCGGCGGGCGAGCAGTACTTC. This sequence encodes CASTPLAAGEQYF.

The V call is TRBV2, the J call TRBJ1-5; TRBD1 is a possible D gene (6 bases). The ends were cut back, 2 bases at V and 5 bases at J, with 10 bases in the middle. Germline values: CDR1 SNHLY, CDR2 FYNNEI. The CDR3 length is 14 residues. This chain's CDR3 is CASSEQGRYQPQHF. CDR3 nucleotides: TGTGCCAGCAGTGAACAGGGGAGGTATCAGCCCCAGCATTTT.

This clonotype was detected many times. V and J are TRBV10-2 and TRBJ2-5; D may match TRBD1 or TRBD2 (5 bases each). This CDR3 has 14 amino acids. Trimming left V 6 bases short and J 1 base short, with 12 bases between. Per germline, CDR1 WSHSY and CDR2 SAAADI. CDR3 in amino acids: CASRGTFLQETQYF. The CDR3 DNA reads TGCGCCAGCAGAGGGACGTTCCTCCAAGAGACCCAGTACTTC.

This clonotype occurred many times. This chain uses TRBV6-5 with TRBJ2-3; a weak D match, TRBD2 (5 bases). V was trimmed by 6 bases and J by 4 bases, leaving 14 bases between them. This CDR3 region has 14 residues. Germline-derived CDR1 and CDR2 are MNHEY and SVGAGI. The CDR3 nucleotides are TGTGCCAGCAGAAGATCCCGGGGAGCAGATACGCAGTATTTT. Protein sequence: CASRRSRGADTQYF.

The rearrangement joins TRBV11-2 to TRBJ2-7; a possible D gene is TRBD2 (5 bases). Per the germline V gene, CDR1 is SGHAT and CDR2 is FQNNGV. The ends were cut back, 5 bases at V and 2 bases at J, with 10 bases in the middle. The CDR3 covers 13 residues. The CDR3 is CASSPTGTYEQYV. CDR3 DNA: TGTGCCAGCAGCCCCACCGGGACCTACGAGCAGTACGTC.

This clonotype was detected ten times or more. V and J are TRBV27 and TRBJ2-1; TRBD1 aligns across 7 bases. Germline CDR1 and CDR2: MNHEY and SMNVEV (reference sequence). The CDR3 runs to 12 residues. V lost 5 bases and J lost 8; bases outside the gene matches: 3. This chain's CDR3 is CASSPTGYEQFF. CDR3 nucleotide sequence: TGTGCCAGCAGTCCGACAGGGTATGAGCAGTTCTTC.

This clonotype appeared a few times. The chain carries TRBV11-3 and TRBJ2-2; 12 nucleotides agree with TRBD2. The CDR3 has 15 amino acids. Germline CDR1 reads SGHNT; CDR2 reads YENEEA. V was clipped by 7 bases and J by 6 bases; unmatched bases: 6. CDR3 in amino acids: CASTWTSGMSGELFF. In nucleotides, the CDR3 is TGTGCCAGCACCTGGACTAGCGGGATGTCCGGGGAGCTGTTTTTT.

This clonotype was recorded a few times. The rearrangement uses TRBV27 and TRBJ1-5; no clear D gene. V lost 3 bases and J lost 3, with 12 bases in between. Germline CDR1 reads MNHEY; CDR2 reads SMNVEV (reference sequence). The CDR3 is 15 residues long. The chain's CDR3 is CASSFADAFNQPQHF. The CDR3 nucleotides read TGTGCCAGCAGTTTCGCCGACGCTTTCAATCAGCCCCAGCATTTT.

This clonotype was counted at least ten times. The rearrangement joins TRBV24-1 to TRBJ2-3; TRBD2 is a possible D gene (5 bases). This CDR3 comprises 13 residues. The germline V and J ends were trimmed by 4 bases and 7 bases, with 11 bases remaining between them. CDR1 and CDR2 (germline): KGHDR, SFDVKD. The DNA of the CDR3 is TGTGCCACCAGTGACCCTGGGAGTTATACGCAGTATTTT. It is translated as CATSDPGSYTQYF.

Concerning this clonotype: Possible read error: a much larger clone is one base away. The chain carries TRBV9 and TRBJ2-7, with a weak D call TRBD2 (6 bases). Trimming left V 3 bases short and J 7 bases short, with 14 bases between. This CDR3 contains 13 residues. From germline, CDR1 is SGDLS and CDR2 YYNGEE. This chain's CDR3 is CASSGGDFEEQYF. In nucleotides, the CDR3 is TGTGCCAGCAGCGGCGGGGACTTCGAGGAGCAGTACTTC.

This clonotype was recorded at least ten times. The genes are TRBV12-3 or TRBV12-4 and TRBJ2-2, with D tentatively TRBD1 (6 bases). V was trimmed by 6 bases and J by 4 bases, leaving 18 bases between them. The CDR3 length is 16 residues. Here the CDR3 DNA reads TGTGCCAGCAGATCGGACGACTTGACAGGCACCGGGGAGCTGTTTTTT. Protein sequence: CASRSDDLTGTGELFF.